This T cell receptor beta chain was documented in a study of OX40 agonist ivuxolimab in advanced cancers. For the study at large: Three patients had partial responses: one hepatocellular carcinoma, two cutaneous melanoma.

Study-wide findings and caveats: Individuals who were partial responders at 0.1-3.0 mg/kg had clonal expansion that ranked among the lowest.

The CDR3 runs to 15 residues. The V segment lost 6 bases and the J segment 1 base; nucleotides outside the gene matches: 9. Per the germline V gene, CDR1 is MNHEY and CDR2 is SVGAGI. On this clone itself: The antigen remains undetermined.

Method: immunoSEQ multiplex PCR; TCRdb's copy keeps in-frame clones and lacks some. This sample carries 150,000 to 190,000 clones, approximately 94% of them seen once, and the ten largest clones take around 0.33%. This TCR derives from an adult with an advanced solid tumor such as melanoma, head and neck, liver or kidney cancer. The chain joins TRBV6-5 to TRBJ2-7, with TRBD1 identical over 7 bases. The specimen comprised CD4+ or CD8+ T cells sorted from blood, sampled in a trial of the OX40 agonist ivuxolimab. The CDR3 loop reads CASSRDPGGSYEQYF. The DNA for the CDR3 is TGTGCCAGCAGCCGGGACCCAGGGGGATCCTACGAGCAGTACTTC.